These 3 T cell receptor beta chains were all obtained from the same sample, sequenced in a study of cytomegalovirus exposure and HLA in healthy donors. Primers: 60 Vbeta forward and 13 Jbeta reverse. Produced via immunoSEQ multiplex PCR; TCRdb's table is partial and in-frame only. The data hold around 150,000 clones, with 80% observed a single time. The sequenced sample was PBMCs. Receptors originate from a young man in good health.

The rearrangement uses TRBV23-1 and TRBJ1-2; D gene ambiguous. TRBV23-1 is marked as an open reading frame, function uncertain. The CDR3 loop spans 17 amino acids. Trimming pared 2 bases from V and 1 base from J, leaving 17 bases between. The CDR3 DNA sequence: TGCGCCAGCAGTCAAGAGGGAACCCACCCTCATAACTATGGCTACACCTTC. This gives the protein CASSQEGTHPHNYGYTF.

This chain links TRBV5-1 with TRBJ1-5; maybe TRBD1 (5 bases). Trimming took 4 bases from V and 6 from J, leaving 17 bases between them. Looked up from germline, CDR1 is SGHRS and CDR2 is YFSETQ. The CDR3 spans 15 residues. CDR3 in DNA: TGCGCCAGCAGCCCGGGGGGGGATCAGGGTCAGCCCCAGCATTTT. It encodes CASSPGGDQGQPQHF.

The chain couples TRBV7-3 to TRBJ2-3; D call uncertain. Germline lookup yields CDR1 SGHTA and CDR2 FQGTGA. The CDR3 has 14 amino acids. V lost 4 bases, J lost 2 bases, and 10 bases lay in between. Written as DNA, the CDR3 is TGTGCCAGCAGCTACACTGCGGTCACAGATACGCAGTATTTT. Its protein product is CASSYTAVTDTQYF.